One sample yielded the 5 T cell receptor beta chains listed below, sequenced in a study of cytomegalovirus exposure and HLA in healthy donors. Primers: 60 Vbeta forward and 13 Jbeta reverse. Clones were read by immunoSEQ multiplex PCR, and TCRdb kept only the in-frame ones, dropping some. This table has around 97,000 clones, less than 9.5% appearing once. Sample: PBMCs. The receptors come from a man aged 45 to 65 in good health and CMV-seropositive.

This clone has a handful of counts. The rearrangement uses TRBV10-1 and TRBJ2-7, with TRBD2 as a possible D gene (5 bases). This CDR3 spans 15 amino acids. Trimming left V 6 bases short and J 5 bases short, with 20 bases between. CDR1 and CDR2 (germline): WNHNN, SYGVQD (reference sequence). The DNA of the CDR3 is TGCGCCAGCAGCCTAAAGCGGAGAGCCATAAACGAGCAGTACTTC. Translation gives CASSLKRRAINEQYF.

The CDR3 reads CASSPLAGEGRGEQFF. The DNA for the CDR3 is TGTGCCAGCAGCCCCTTAGCGGGAGAGGGGAGAGGTGAGCAGTTCTTC. The chain employs TRBV7-9 and TRBJ2-1; 9 nucleotides align to TRBD2. This CDR3 is built from 16 residues. CDR1 is SEHNR and CDR2 is FQNEAQ in the germline V gene (reference sequence). J was trimmed by 9 bases and V by 5 bases; bases with no gene match: 14.

This clone was counted ten times or more. This chain connects TRBV7-2 to TRBJ2-7; possibly TRBD1 for D (6 bases). Germline CDR1 and CDR2: SGHTA and FQGNSA. V was pared by 1 base and J by 6 bases, with 13 bases between. This CDR3 comprises 14 residues. CDR3 in DNA: TGTGCCAGCAGCTTAGGCGTAGGGGGTTTCGAGCAGTACTTC. Residues: CASSLGVGGFEQYF.

This clone has a handful of counts. The rearrangement links TRBV5-1 to TRBJ1-3; D is unresolved. The V end lost 1 base, the J end lost 0 bases, and 5 bases lay between the germline ends. Looked up from germline, CDR1 is SGHRS and CDR2 is YFSETQ. This CDR3 region has 14 residues. The CDR3: CASSLTSSGNTIYF. The CDR3 DNA reads TGCGCCAGCAGCTTGACAAGCTCTGGAAACACCATATATTTT.

This clone has just a few counts. The rearrangement joins TRBV7-3 to TRBJ2-1; maybe TRBD2 (6 bases). CDR1 is SGHTA, CDR2 FQGTGA, per germline. The CDR3 is 15 amino acids. V was trimmed by 5 bases and J by 6 bases, leaving 17 bases between them. CDR3 amino acids: CASSAGPPGANEQFF. CDR3 sequence (DNA): TGTGCCAGCAGCGCAGGACCACCGGGAGCCAATGAGCAGTTCTTC.